The sequence of this TCR beta chain was determined in a study of cytomegalovirus exposure and HLA in healthy donors. Study summary: As released early, the data held 75 million to 90 million unique TCRs from HLA-typed donors.

With 60 Vbeta and 13 Jbeta primers, the PCR was carried out. Per the authors' pipeline: A later analysis tallied tens of millions of unique TCR beta chains, about 12 million of them shared. Assay: immunoSEQ multiplex PCR; the TCRdb copy retains only in-frame clones and omits some. V and J calls and clone size come straight from that table; D and trimming were deduced from the DNA. The repertoire includes 180,000 or so clones, about 75% of them detected once, and about 7.7% sits in the top ten. This clone has only a few counts. The antigen is unknown. Germline V gene lookup returns CDR1 LGHNT and CDR2 FRNRAP. CDR3 length: 9 residues. Trimming took 1 base from V and 16 from J, leaving 4 bases between them. The study's findings and limits: In a later analysis, a missense DCLRE1C variant was linked to TCR beta V- and J-gene trimming.

Sequencing was done on a sample of PBMCs. The clonotype originates from a woman aged 40 to 50 in good health and CMV-seropositive. J is TRBJ1-4 and V is TRBV12-5; no definite D call. The CDR3 coding sequence is TGTGCTAGTGGTTTGGGACAGTTTTTT. It codes for CASGLGQFF.